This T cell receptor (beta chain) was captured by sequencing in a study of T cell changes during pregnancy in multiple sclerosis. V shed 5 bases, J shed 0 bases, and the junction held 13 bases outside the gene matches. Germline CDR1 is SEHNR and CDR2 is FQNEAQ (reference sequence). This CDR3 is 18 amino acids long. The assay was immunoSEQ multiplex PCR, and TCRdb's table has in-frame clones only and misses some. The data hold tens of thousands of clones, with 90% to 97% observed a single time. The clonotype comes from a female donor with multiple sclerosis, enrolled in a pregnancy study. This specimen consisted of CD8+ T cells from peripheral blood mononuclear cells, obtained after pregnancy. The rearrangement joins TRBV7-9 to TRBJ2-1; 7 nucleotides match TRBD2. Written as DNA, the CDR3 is TGTGCCAGCAGCCACGGACTAGACCTATGGGCCTCCTACAATGAGCAGTTCTTC. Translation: CASSHGLDLWASYNEQFF.